These T cell receptor beta chains were read from a single sample in a study of shared clonotypes between healthy human individuals. The data were produced by immunoSEQ multiplex PCR, yet TCRdb's version contains in-frame clones alone and is incomplete. Altogether fewer than 650,000 clones are present, 70% to 80% being singletons, with the ten largest covering 10% to 15%. The specimen sequenced was PBMCs. The receptors come from a woman aged 40 to 50 in good health. Some clones in this sample may be carry-over from other donors' samples. CDR3s include the opening cysteine and the closing phenylalanine or tryptophan. The size of a clone is reported for some rows only, either as once, few or many, or as a class for expanded clones.

CDR3 protein,V gene,clone size
CASSLGTSGRKSTDTQYF,TRBV19,.
CASSSVHRQGYEQYF,TRBV7-9,few
CASSLSRGYEKLFF,TRBV7-2,.
CASSGGTSYYNEQFF,TRBV9,.
CASSGDGTGEQYF,TRBV9,.
CASSFGGGGLGKLFF,TRBV28,.
CATSRDTNEQFF,TRBV15,.
CSVGPRGTGELFF,TRBV29-1,.
CASSLLSSNQPQHF,TRBV27,.
CASSEDGVTQPQHF,TRBV2,.
CASSYRATPSTYEQYF,TRBV6-5,.
CASSSGGREDTEAFF,TRBV5-1,.
CASSQDSSPGQPQHF,TRBV4-3,.
CASSFPDYEQYF,TRBV28,once
CAMTTGISDGYTF,TRBV10-3,.
CASSFTGFQETQYF,TRBV11-2,.
CASSSRDRGGYGYTF,TRBV6-5,.
CASSNQQWKGTDTQYF,TRBV9,once
CASSPTSGGTGELFF,TRBV5-1,.
CSVARQESYNEQFF,TRBV29-1,.
CASSPSGDSYNEQFF,TRBV5-4,few
CASSLDPGEQFF,TRBV7-9,.
CASLTTDGEKLFF,TRBV2,.
CASSLAGGPNQPQHF,TRBV7-2,.
CASSLGTGLDTQYF,TRBV7-7,many
CASSLGTGTEAFF,TRBV7-2,.
CASSPQTPGGTGELFF,TRBV18,.
CASSQNRDEQYF,TRBV18,.
CASSLIAQGYEQYF,TRBV28,once
CASSQVPRGTYNEQFF,TRBV4-2,.
CASSEVGDYIPNEQYF,TRBV10-2,.
CSGGTGYYEQYF,TRBV29-1,.
CAKQGARSTEAFF,TRBV25-1,.
CASSRTLNSYEQYF,TRBV5-1,.
CASSRGGDGTEAFF,TRBV7-9,.
CASSPHRDRGTEAFF,TRBV7-8,.
CASNLLAGFYNEQFF,TRBV28,.